This T cell receptor beta chain was sequenced in a study of OX40 agonist ivuxolimab in advanced cancers. Study as a whole: The patients got ivuxolimab, which is an agonistic anti-OX40 (CD134) antibody.

Blood specimens came from baseline, cycle 4 day 1, and cycle 7 day 1. The method was immunoSEQ multiplex PCR; TCRdb's version includes in-frame clones alone and lacks a portion of them. The sample includes 15,000 to 20,000 clones, roughly 90% of them seen just once. V lost 6 bases to trimming and J lost 7 bases; unmatched junction nucleotides: 14. This CDR3 spans 15 amino acids. Germline-derived CDR1 and CDR2 are MDHEN and SYDVKM. This receptor was obtained from an adult with an advanced solid tumor such as melanoma, head and neck, liver or kidney cancer. This material consisted of CD4+ or CD8+ T cells sorted from blood, taken in a trial of the OX40 agonist ivuxolimab. The genes are TRBV28 and TRBJ1-2; TRBD1 agrees at 7 bases. The CDR3 coding sequence is TGTGCCAGCAGGTCCGGGACAGAAGCTTTCCGTGGCTACACCTTC. The encoded protein is CASRSGTEAFRGYTF.